Each of the 7 T cell receptor beta chains below was sequenced from the same sample in a study of T cell responses to AZD1222 COVID-19 vaccine. Method: immunoSEQ multiplex PCR; TCRdb's copy keeps in-frame clones and lacks some. The sample yields fewer than 85,000 clones, 90% to 95% seen once. The material sequenced was peripheral blood, taken on day 0 of MenACWY control vaccination. The receptors come from an adult in good health.

The chain recombines TRBV7-6 with TRBJ2-1; D ambiguous. CDR3 length: 17 amino acids. Germline loops: CDR1 SGHVS, CDR2 FNYEAQ. The V gene lost 2 bases and the J gene lost 0 bases, with 14 bases spanning the gap. DNA of the CDR3: TGTGCCAGCAGCTTATGGGCCGACACGAGCTCCTACAATGAGCAGTTCTTC. As protein: CASSLWADTSSYNEQFF.

The V and J genes are TRBV19 and TRBJ2-2, with D possibly TRBD2 on 6 matching bases. With 5 bases removed from V and 0 bases from J, the gap between germline ends came to 7 bases. The germline gives CDR1 LNHDA, CDR2 SQIVND (reference sequence). The CDR3 consists of 14 residues. The CDR3 loop reads CASSGGTNTGELFF. CDR3 DNA: TGTGCCAGTAGTGGCGGGACGAACACCGGGGAGCTGTTTTTT.

Only one count was recorded for this clone. The chain combines TRBV3-1 (or the pseudogene TRBV3-2) with TRBJ1-5; D remains ambiguous. Per the germline V gene, CDR1 is LGHDT and CDR2 is YNNKEL (reference sequence). With 4 bases removed from V and 9 bases from J, the gap between germline ends came to 10 bases. This CDR3 contains 12 residues. For the CDR3, the DNA is TGTGCCAGCAGCCCGACCACGGGGCCCCAGCATTTT. Protein product: CASSPTTGPQHF.

The chain is built from TRBV5-1 and TRBJ1-3; TRBD1 might be the D (5 bases). Trimming cost V 1 base and J 3 bases, with 8 bases left between them. Germline V lookup: CDR1 SGHRS, CDR2 YFSETQ. The CDR3 is 14 amino acids. The CDR3 here is CASSLTGDGNTIYF. CDR3 bases: TGCGCCAGCAGCTTGACAGGCGATGGAAACACCATATATTTT.

This clone has only one observation. V gene TRBV28 combines with J gene TRBJ2-7, with TRBD1 matching over 11 bases. J gave up 2 bases and V 6 bases, and 6 bases lay outside the gene matches. The CDR3 length is 15 residues. Germline CDR1 MDHEN, CDR2 SYDVKM. The DNA of the CDR3 is TGTGCCAGCAGCCCAGGACAGGGGGCTCCCTACGAGCAGTACTTC. Protein: CASSPGQGAPYEQYF.

The chain couples TRBV7-9 to TRBJ2-1; TRBD1 might be the D (6 bases). The CDR3 consists of 12 residues. V lost 5 bases, J lost 10 bases, and 12 bases lay in between. CDR1 is SEHNR, CDR2 FQNEAQ, per germline (reference sequence). CDR3 nucleotides: TGTGCCAGCAGCATCCAGGGGCGGGAGCAGTTCTTC. As protein: CASSIQGREQFF.

The V gene is TRBV27, the J gene TRBJ1-6; tentatively, D is TRBD1 (6 bases). Trimming pared 0 bases from V and 8 bases from J, leaving 17 bases between. The CDR3 is 17 residues long. Germline V gene data show CDR1 as MNHEY and CDR2 as SMNVEV (reference sequence). CDR3 amino acids: CASSLSRVGQVYSPLHF. In DNA form, the CDR3 reads TGTGCCAGCAGTTTATCTCGGGTGGGACAAGTGTATTCACCCCTCCACTTT.